These T cell receptor beta chains were read from a single sample in a study of control samples from healthy donors and cancer patients. Measured with immunoSEQ multiplex PCR; TCRdb has only the in-frame clones, and not every one. Here the sample spans 35,000 to 55,000 clones, around 87% being singletons. Material for sequencing was PBMCs. The receptor source for this set is an older woman with lung cancer. The CDR3 runs from the conserved cysteine through the conserved F or W. The order of the fields is J gene, V gene, clone size, D gene, CDR3 protein, CDR3 DNA. The D gene is left open where the match is weak. Clone size is not always given. Where it is, it says once, few, many or a class for expanded clones.

j_gene: TRBJ2-2; v_gene: TRBV9; abundance: NA; d_gene: NA; CDR3aa: CASSARVMNTGELFF; CDR3nt: TGTGCCAGCAGCGCCAGGGTTATGAACACCGGGGAGCTGTTTTTT
j_gene: TRBJ1-1; v_gene: TRBV11-2; abundance: few; d_gene: TRBD1; CDR3aa: CASSPIRQGTKAFF; CDR3nt: TGTGCCAGCAGCCCCATTAGACAGGGTACTAAAGCTTTCTTT
j_gene: TRBJ1-4; v_gene: TRBV10-3; abundance: NA; d_gene: NA; CDR3aa: CAISSTVVSTNEKLFF; CDR3nt: TGTGCCATCAGTTCGACAGTCGTCTCAACTAATGAAAAACTGTTTTTT
j_gene: TRBJ2-3; v_gene: TRBV7-3; abundance: NA; d_gene: TRBD2; CDR3aa: CASSFGTSGNTQYF; CDR3nt: TGTGCCAGCAGCTTCGGGACTAGCGGAAATACGCAGTATTTT
j_gene: TRBJ2-6; v_gene: TRBV9; abundance: NA; d_gene: TRBD1; CDR3aa: CASSVAFDPMGQVNSGANVLTF; CDR3nt: TGTGCCAGCAGCGTAGCTTTTGATCCGATGGGACAGGTTAACTCTGGGGCCAACGTCCTGACTTTC
j_gene: TRBJ1-5; v_gene: TRBV15; abundance: medium-sized; d_gene: TRBD1; CDR3aa: CATSRRAGGGQPQHF; CDR3nt: TGTGCCACCAGCAGACGGGCAGGGGGCGGGCAGCCCCAGCATTTT
j_gene: TRBJ1-1; v_gene: TRBV10-1; abundance: NA; d_gene: NA; CDR3aa: CASSDNMNTEAFF; CDR3nt: TGCGCCAGCAGTGACAATATGAACACTGAAGCTTTCTTT
j_gene: TRBJ2-7; v_gene: TRBV7-9; abundance: NA; d_gene: NA; CDR3aa: CASAMEGNSYEQYF; CDR3nt: TGTGCCAGCGCAATGGAGGGAAACTCCTACGAGCAGTACTTC
j_gene: TRBJ2-2; v_gene: TRBV5-1; abundance: NA; d_gene: NA; CDR3aa: CASSLVMGTGELFF; CDR3nt: TGCGCCAGCAGCTTGGTGATGGGGACCGGGGAGCTGTTTTTT
j_gene: TRBJ1-1; v_gene: TRBV10-3; abundance: NA; d_gene: NA; CDR3aa: CAIGGTGGSEAFF; CDR3nt: TGTGCCATCGGGGGGACCGGCGGGAGTGAAGCTTTCTTT
j_gene: TRBJ1-2; v_gene: TRBV6-5; abundance: NA; d_gene: TRBD1; CDR3aa: CASSYSGQGHNYGYTF; CDR3nt: TGTGCCAGCAGTTACTCAGGACAGGGACATAACTATGGCTACACCTTC
j_gene: TRBJ2-3; v_gene: TRBV19; abundance: NA; d_gene: TRBD2; CDR3aa: CASNFQGGLSDTQYF; CDR3nt: TGTGCCAGTAACTTTCAGGGAGGGCTGTCTGATACGCAGTATTTT
j_gene: TRBJ1-6; v_gene: TRBV11-1; abundance: few; d_gene: NA; CDR3aa: CASSWGHYNSPLHF; CDR3nt: TGTGCCAGCAGCTGGGGCCACTATAATTCACCCCTCCACTTT
j_gene: TRBJ2-7; v_gene: TRBV21-1; abundance: NA; d_gene: NA; CDR3aa: CASSKGGFSYEQYF; CDR3nt: TGTGCCAGCAGCAAAGGCGGTTTCTCCTACGAGCAGTACTTC
j_gene: TRBJ2-3; v_gene: TRBV5-6; abundance: NA; d_gene: TRBD2; CDR3aa: CASSLSGLAGSTDTQYF; CDR3nt: TGTGCCAGCAGCTTGTCGGGGCTAGCGGGAAGCACAGATACGCAGTATTTT
j_gene: TRBJ1-6; v_gene: TRBV14; abundance: few; d_gene: TRBD1; CDR3aa: CASSRTGGRDSPLHF; CDR3nt: TGTGCCAGCAGCCGGACAGGGGGCAGGGATTCACCCCTCCACTTT
j_gene: TRBJ2-3; v_gene: TRBV28; abundance: NA; d_gene: TRBD1; CDR3aa: CASSPLQGALRDTQYF; CDR3nt: TGTGCCAGCAGTCCCCTCCAGGGGGCCTTGAGAGATACGCAGTATTTT
j_gene: TRBJ2-2; v_gene: TRBV7-9; abundance: NA; d_gene: TRBD1; CDR3aa: CASSPRQGGNTGELFF; CDR3nt: TGTGCCAGCAGCCCTCGACAGGGGGGGAACACCGGGGAGCTGTTTTTT
j_gene: TRBJ1-5; v_gene: TRBV7-5; abundance: NA; d_gene: NA; CDR3aa: CVRSQGVSVSAQHF; CDR3nt: TGTGTCAGAAGTCAAGGCGTCAGCGTTTCGGCCCAGCATTTT
j_gene: TRBJ2-1; v_gene: TRBV19; abundance: NA; d_gene: NA; CDR3aa: CASSIGVGGGFF; CDR3nt: TGTGCCAGTAGTATAGGAGTAGGGGGTGGGTTCTTC
j_gene: TRBJ1-3; v_gene: TRBV7-7; abundance: NA; d_gene: NA; CDR3aa: CASSLSRSSGNTIYF; CDR3nt: TGTGCCAGCAGCCTTTCCAGGAGCTCTGGAAACACCATATATTTT
j_gene: TRBJ2-1; v_gene: TRBV11-2; abundance: NA; d_gene: NA; CDR3aa: CASSFGTEYLNEQFF; CDR3nt: TGTGCCAGCAGCTTCGGGACTGAGTATTTAAATGAGCAGTTCTTC
j_gene: TRBJ1-5; v_gene: TRBV7-9; abundance: NA; d_gene: TRBD1; CDR3aa: CASSSDRGGDQPQHF; CDR3nt: TGTGCCAGCAGCTCGGACAGGGGAGGGGATCAGCCCCAGCATTTT
j_gene: TRBJ1-4; v_gene: TRBV4-1; abundance: NA; d_gene: NA; CDR3aa: CASSPGGFNEKLFF; CDR3nt: TGCGCCAGCAGCCCCGGAGGGTTTAATGAAAAACTGTTTTTT
j_gene: TRBJ1-1; v_gene: TRBV7-9; abundance: NA; d_gene: NA; CDR3aa: CASSSTGNTEAFF; CDR3nt: TGTGCCAGCAGCTCGACAGGGAACACTGAAGCTTTCTTT
j_gene: TRBJ1-5; v_gene: TRBV6-2/TRBV6-3; abundance: NA; d_gene: NA; CDR3aa: CASSYNLRGDSNQPQHF; CDR3nt: TGTGCCAGCAGTTACAATTTAAGGGGAGATAGCAATCAGCCCCAGCATTTT
j_gene: TRBJ2-4; v_gene: TRBV30; abundance: few; d_gene: NA; CDR3aa: CAWSVLDGATNIQYF; CDR3nt: TGTGCCTGGAGTGTACTAGATGGGGCTACAAACATTCAGTACTTC
j_gene: TRBJ2-7; v_gene: TRBV20-1; abundance: NA; d_gene: NA; CDR3aa: CSASEAGVDEQYF; CDR3nt: TGCAGTGCTAGTGAGGCAGGGGTGGACGAGCAGTACTTC
j_gene: TRBJ1-1; v_gene: TRBV7-3; abundance: NA; d_gene: NA; CDR3aa: CASSAQSNTEAFF; CDR3nt: TGTGCCAGCAGCGCACAGAGCAACACTGAAGCTTTCTTT
j_gene: TRBJ2-5; v_gene: TRBV9; abundance: NA; d_gene: TRBD2; CDR3aa: CASSVGGEVETQYF; CDR3nt: TGTGCCAGCAGCGTTGGGGGGGAAGTCGAGACCCAGTACTTC
j_gene: TRBJ1-2; v_gene: TRBV19; abundance: NA; d_gene: NA; CDR3aa: CASSVHRDDGYTF; CDR3nt: TGTGCCAGTAGTGTCCACCGGGATGATGGCTACACCTTC
j_gene: TRBJ1-6; v_gene: TRBV30; abundance: NA; d_gene: TRBD1; CDR3aa: CAWTDRAGSWVNNSPLHF; CDR3nt: TGTGCCTGGACGGACAGGGCAGGGTCCTGGGTGAATAATTCACCCCTCCACTTT
j_gene: TRBJ1-2; v_gene: TRBV29-1; abundance: NA; d_gene: TRBD1; CDR3aa: CSVLSGGTGSYTF; CDR3nt: TGCAGCGTCCTCTCAGGCGGGACAGGGAGCTACACCTTC
j_gene: TRBJ2-1; v_gene: TRBV5-4; abundance: NA; d_gene: TRBD1; CDR3aa: CVNSLGGTGNNEQFF; CDR3nt: TGTGTCAACAGCTTGGGTGGGACAGGGAACAATGAGCAGTTCTTC
j_gene: TRBJ2-5; v_gene: TRBV29-1; abundance: NA; d_gene: TRBD1; CDR3aa: CSVEGQGGETQYF; CDR3nt: TGCAGCGTTGAAGGACAGGGTGGGGAGACCCAGTACTTC
j_gene: TRBJ2-7; v_gene: TRBV12-3/TRBV12-4; abundance: NA; d_gene: TRBD2; CDR3aa: CAIRTSGRYEQYF; CDR3nt: TGTGCCATCCGGACTAGCGGGAGGTACGAGCAGTACTTC
j_gene: TRBJ2-5; v_gene: TRBV24-1; abundance: once; d_gene: TRBD2; CDR3aa: CATSAGGDREWETQYF; CDR3nt: TGTGCCACCTCCGCGGGAGGGGACCGGGAGTGGGAGACCCAGTACTTC
j_gene: TRBJ2-3; v_gene: TRBV27; abundance: NA; d_gene: NA; CDR3aa: CASSLRLGRTASTDTQYF; CDR3nt: TGTGCCAGCAGTTTACGATTAGGCAGAACCGCCAGCACAGATACGCAGTATTTT
j_gene: TRBJ2-7; v_gene: TRBV7-9; abundance: NA; d_gene: TRBD2; CDR3aa: CASSLVSGGSMYEQYF; CDR3nt: TGTGCCAGCAGCTTAGTCTCGGGCGGGAGTATGTACGAGCAGTACTTC
j_gene: TRBJ2-2; v_gene: TRBV27; abundance: NA; d_gene: NA; CDR3aa: CASSFGQGNTGELFF; CDR3nt: TGTGCCAGCAGTTTTGGGCAGGGGAACACCGGGGAGCTGTTTTTT
j_gene: TRBJ2-3; v_gene: TRBV4-1; abundance: NA; d_gene: TRBD2; CDR3aa: CASSQEGTSGPSTDTQYF; CDR3nt: TGCGCCAGCAGCCAAGAAGGGACTAGCGGACCTAGCACAGATACGCAGTATTTT
j_gene: TRBJ2-5; v_gene: TRBV4-2; abundance: NA; d_gene: NA; CDR3aa: CASSPGWRPQETQYF; CDR3nt: TGTGCCAGCAGCCCTGGTTGGAGACCCCAAGAGACCCAGTACTTC